The rows below give T cell receptor beta chains drawn from one sample of a study of T-cell memory formation after mild COVID-19. One entry per CDR3 protein results from TCRdb running MiXCR on the 5' RACE reads. The sample holds approximately 250,000 distinct CDR3 sequences; approximately 15% are singletons and the top ten take 22%. Sequenced: PBMCs or a T cell subset sorted from them (not recorded which). Receptors originate from a man between 18 and 29 years old who had mild COVID-19 (a few samples of this study predate the infection). Cell type and time point are not known. CDR3s include the opening cysteine and the closing phenylalanine or tryptophan. A D gene is named only where the DNA matches it firmly. Size tells how often a clone was seen (once, few, many) or the class of an expanded clone, and some rows leave it out.

v_call: TRBV2; j_call: TRBJ1-1; clone_size: -; d_call: TRBD1; cdr3_nt: TGTGCCAGCAGAAAACAGGGGTCTGAAGCTTTCTTT; cdr3_aa: CASRKQGSEAFF
v_call: TRBV5-4; j_call: TRBJ2-5; clone_size: few; d_call: -; cdr3_nt: TGTGCCAGCACCACAGGGAGAGAGACCCAGTACTTC; cdr3_aa: CASTTGRETQYF
v_call: TRBV20-1; j_call: TRBJ2-5; clone_size: few; d_call: -; cdr3_nt: TGCAGTGCTAGGGGCCGGGGCATAGAGACCCAGTACTTC; cdr3_aa: CSARGRGIETQYF
v_call: TRBV29-1; j_call: TRBJ2-3; clone_size: many; d_call: -; cdr3_nt: TGCAGCGTTGAGGGGGGGGCCAACACAGATACGCAGTATTTT; cdr3_aa: CSVEGGANTDTQYF
v_call: TRBV3-1; j_call: TRBJ2-3; clone_size: -; d_call: -; cdr3_nt: TGTGCCAGCAAAAACTTAACAGATACGCAGTATTTT; cdr3_aa: CASKNLTDTQYF
v_call: TRBV7-3; j_call: TRBJ2-1; clone_size: few; d_call: -; cdr3_nt: TGTGCCAGCAGCTTAACGGGGCGCAGGGGCCGGACATACAATGAGCAGTTCTTC; cdr3_aa: CASSLTGRRGRTYNEQFF
v_call: TRBV28; j_call: TRBJ2-2; clone_size: -; d_call: -; cdr3_nt: TGTGCCAGCAGTCCTCCCGGGGGCACCGGGGAGCTGTTTTTT; cdr3_aa: CASSPPGGTGELFF
v_call: TRBV9; j_call: TRBJ1-2; clone_size: -; d_call: -; cdr3_nt: TGTGCCAGCAGCGCCACGCCGACAGCTAACTATGGCTACACCTTC; cdr3_aa: CASSATPTANYGYTF
v_call: TRBV11-1; j_call: TRBJ2-1; clone_size: few; d_call: TRBD1; cdr3_nt: TGTGCCAGCGGAACCGGGACAGCCTACAATGAGCAGTTCTTC; cdr3_aa: CASGTGTAYNEQFF
v_call: TRBV11-2; j_call: TRBJ1-5; clone_size: few; d_call: -; cdr3_nt: TGTGCCAGCAGCTTAGACGGGGGTTCCAATCAGCCCCAGCATTTT; cdr3_aa: CASSLDGGSNQPQHF
v_call: TRBV4-1; j_call: TRBJ2-2; clone_size: -; d_call: TRBD2; cdr3_nt: TGCGCCAGCAGCCAAGAACGCAGCGGGGGGACCGGGGAGCTGTTTTTT; cdr3_aa: CASSQERSGGTGELFF
v_call: TRBV10-3; j_call: TRBJ2-2; clone_size: few; d_call: -; cdr3_nt: TGTGCCATCAGTGAAGCAGGCGGGGAGCTGTTTTTT; cdr3_aa: CAISEAGGELFF
v_call: TRBV5-1; j_call: TRBJ2-3; clone_size: -; d_call: -; cdr3_nt: TGCGCCAGCAGCTTGGCCGAGGGGACAGATACGCAGTATTTT; cdr3_aa: CASSLAEGTDTQYF
v_call: TRBV5-1; j_call: TRBJ2-1; clone_size: -; d_call: TRBD1; cdr3_nt: TGCGCCAGCAGCTCGGACAGGGTCTTATACAATGAGCAGTTCTTC; cdr3_aa: CASSSDRVLYNEQFF
v_call: TRBV29-1; j_call: TRBJ1-2; clone_size: -; d_call: -; cdr3_nt: TGCAGCGTGACCCAAGGGGCCCGCGGCTACACCTTC; cdr3_aa: CSVTQGARGYTF
v_call: TRBV12-3/TRBV12-4; j_call: TRBJ1-2; clone_size: -; d_call: -; cdr3_nt: TGTGCCAGCAGATATAGGGGGGGCTACACCTTC; cdr3_aa: CASRYRGGYTF
v_call: TRBV2; j_call: TRBJ2-7; clone_size: -; d_call: -; cdr3_nt: TGTGCCACCTCTCCGGGGGTCATGGGGACCGGGTCCTACGAGCAGTACTTC; cdr3_aa: CATSPGVMGTGSYEQYF
v_call: TRBV18; j_call: TRBJ2-7; clone_size: few; d_call: -; cdr3_nt: TGTGCCAGCTCTCGGGACCACGAGCAGTACTTC; cdr3_aa: CASSRDHEQYF
v_call: TRBV25-1; j_call: TRBJ2-6; clone_size: -; d_call: -; cdr3_nt: TGTGCCAGCAGTGAATCCGGTTCCTCTGGGGCCAACGTCCTGACTTTC; cdr3_aa: CASSESGSSGANVLTF
v_call: TRBV7-9; j_call: TRBJ1-1; clone_size: -; d_call: -; cdr3_nt: TGTGCCAGCACCCAGGGAGAAGGGAACACTGAAGCTTTCTTT; cdr3_aa: CASTQGEGNTEAFF
v_call: TRBV5-5; j_call: TRBJ1-6; clone_size: few; d_call: -; cdr3_nt: TGTGCCAGCAGCTGGGACGACTATAATTCACCCCTCCACTTT; cdr3_aa: CASSWDDYNSPLHF